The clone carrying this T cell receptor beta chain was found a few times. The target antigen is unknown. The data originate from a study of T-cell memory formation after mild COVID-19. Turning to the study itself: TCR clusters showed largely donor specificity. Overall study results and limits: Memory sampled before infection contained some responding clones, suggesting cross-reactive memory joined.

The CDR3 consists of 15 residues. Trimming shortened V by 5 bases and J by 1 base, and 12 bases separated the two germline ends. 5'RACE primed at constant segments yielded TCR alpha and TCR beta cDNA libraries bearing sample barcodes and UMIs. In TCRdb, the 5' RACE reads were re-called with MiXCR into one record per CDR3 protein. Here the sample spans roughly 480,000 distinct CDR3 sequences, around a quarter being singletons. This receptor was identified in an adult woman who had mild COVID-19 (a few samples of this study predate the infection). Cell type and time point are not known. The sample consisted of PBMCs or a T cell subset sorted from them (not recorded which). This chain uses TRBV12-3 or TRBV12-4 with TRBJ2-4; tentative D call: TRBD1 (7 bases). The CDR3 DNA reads TGTGCCAGCAGTGAACAGGGGACTGCCAAAAACATTCAGTACTTC. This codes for CASSEQGTAKNIQYF.